The 11 T cell receptor beta chains in this list originate from one sample, sequenced in a study of T cell repertoires in cytomegalovirus infection (dated by TCRdb to about 2019). According to the study, the label for this sample's treatment or condition signals: in vitro stimulation with specific CMV peptide epitopes to enrich CMV-specific T cells. These receptors' antigens are unknown. For sequencing, an Illumina HiSeq 1500 was employed. TCRdb cleaned the public reads at Q25 with fastp, built clones with MiXCR and kept in-frame beta chains. A single entry per CDR3 protein holds the most common genes and DNA from its merged rows. The sample data list about 770,000 distinct CDR3 sequences, and roughly 29% of these were observed just once. The ten biggest clones cover under 15% of the sample. The sequenced sample was cultured CD8+ T cells from PBMCs, obtained from culture after CMV antigen stimulation. All receptors derive from a human donor in good health (CMV status not recorded). Some clones in this sample may be carry-over from other donors' samples.

This clonotype was found many times. The chain joins TRBV12-3 or TRBV12-4 to TRBJ1-3; possible D gene TRBD1, 5 bases. V gave up 6 bases and J gave up 4 bases, with 7 bases separating them. The CDR3 is 12 amino acids. For the CDR3, the DNA is TGTGCCAGCAGCCCAGGGGGAAACACCATATATTTT. Translated: CASSPGGNTIYF.

On this clonotype: One junction end disagrees with the germline gene, perhaps due to a read error. The V gene is TRBV7-6, the J gene TRBJ2-1; perhaps TRBD2 as D (7 bases). CDR3 length equals 15 residues. Looked up from germline, CDR1 is SGHVS and CDR2 is FNYEAQ. The CDR3 DNA follows: TGTACCAGCAGCTTAGGGGGGGCGGCCTACAATGAGCAGTTCTTC. It is translated as CTSSLGGAAYNEQFF.

In this sample, this clonotype turned up a few times. The chain has TRBV6-6 and TRBJ1-2, with unresolved D. Germline CDR1 MNHNY, CDR2 SVGAGI (reference sequence). This CDR3 is 12 amino acids long. Trimming took 7 bases from V and 8 from J, leaving 14 bases between them. CDR3 DNA sequence: TGTGCCAGCACCCAAAAGGGTGAGGGCTACACCTTC. Amino acids: CASTQKGEGYTF.

This clonotype was seen only a few times. The rearrangement links TRBV6-1 to TRBJ1-5; 9 bases map to TRBD1. The CDR3 is 16 amino acids. Germline V CDR1 and CDR2: MNHNS, SASEGT. V gave up 6 bases and J gave up 6 bases; unmatched junction bases: 12. The CDR3 spells CASRPRDRVGGQPQHF. CDR3 nucleotides: TGTGCCAGCAGACCCCGGGACAGGGTAGGCGGTCAGCCCCAGCATTTT.

A few counts support this clonotype. This rearrangement joins TRBV27 to TRBJ2-7, with a tentative D call TRBD2 (6 bases). With 6 bases removed from V and 2 bases from J, the gap between germline ends came to 14 bases. Germline V gives CDR1 MNHEY, CDR2 SMNVEV (reference sequence). This CDR3 comprises 14 residues. CDR3 nucleotides: TGTGCCAGCAGGGCCTTAGGCGGGGCCTACGAGCAGTACGTC. Residues: CASRALGGAYEQYV.

This clonotype was seen a few times. This rearrangement joins TRBV12-3 or TRBV12-4 to TRBJ1-2; 7 nucleotides match TRBD1. This CDR3 has 16 amino acids. V shed 2 bases, J shed 0 bases, and the junction held 6 bases outside the gene matches. CDR3: CASSLIRDRTNYGYTF. Written as DNA, the CDR3 is TGTGCCAGCAGTTTAATCAGGGACAGAACTAACTATGGCTACACCTTC.

This sequence joins TRBV27 and TRBJ2-3; 8 positions match TRBD1. The germline gives CDR1 MNHEY, CDR2 SMNVEV (reference sequence). The CDR3 is 14 amino acids. V shed 7 bases, J shed 5 bases, and the junction held 8 bases outside the gene matches. CDR3 loop: CASKTGGFQDTQYF. In nucleotides, the CDR3 is TGTGCCAGCAAAACAGGGGGTTTTCAAGATACGCAGTATTTT.

This clonotype has more than one count but fewer than ten. The chain uses TRBV5-1 and TRBJ1-3; 7 bases line up with TRBD1. The CDR3 has 14 residues. Germline-derived CDR1 and CDR2 are SGHRS and YFSETQ. Trimming took 3 bases from V and 1 from J; bases not matched to a gene: 1. CDR3 sequence: CASSSDRSGNTIYF. The CDR3 nucleotides are TGCGCCAGCAGCTCGGACAGGTCTGGAAACACCATATATTTT.

This clonotype was seen repeatedly, ten times or more. V is TRBV7-9 and J is TRBJ2-1, with unresolved D. This CDR3 spans 14 amino acids. From germline, CDR1 is SEHNR and CDR2 FQNEAQ (reference sequence). Trimming left V 3 bases short and J 0 bases short, with 6 bases between. CDR3 sequence reads: CASSFVNSYNEQFF. The CDR3 DNA is TGTGCCAGCAGCTTCGTCAACTCCTACAATGAGCAGTTCTTC.

The genes are TRBV6-5 and TRBJ2-1; the D gene could be TRBD1 or TRBD2 (6 bases each). The ends were cut back, 5 bases at V and 5 bases at J, with 13 bases in the middle. Germline lookup yields CDR1 MNHEY and CDR2 SVGAGI. The CDR3 spans 14 residues. CDR3 sequence reads: CASSEGGANNEQFF. CDR3 DNA sequence: TGTGCCAGCAGTGAGGGGGGCGCCAACAATGAGCAGTTCTTC.

CDR3: CASSFSPDDEDNEKLFF. The DNA for the CDR3 is TGTGCCAGCAGCTTTTCGCCCGACGACGAAGATAATGAAAAACTGTTTTTT. The chain combines TRBV5-4 with TRBJ1-4; unclear D gene. Germline V gene data show CDR1 as SGHNT and CDR2 as YYREEE (reference sequence). The V end lost 2 bases, the J end lost 4 bases, and 18 bases lay between the germline ends. CDR3 length: 17 residues.